One TCR beta chain is described in this entry. Its specificity is not known. The sample is drawn from a study of cytotoxic CD8 clonotypes in ibrutinib-treated CLL. Study-wide context: Over 9 relapsed/refractory, some 16 treatment-naive; roughly 17 IGHV unmutated. After a median of approximately 70 months, roughly 14 patients stayed remitted and some 12 progressed; responses had been partial in 24 and complete in 2.

Sequencing used immunoSEQ multiplex PCR; TCRdb keeps in-frame clones, though not all of them. The sample has tens of thousands of clones, around 83% seen once; the top ten hold under 7%. Germline V gene data show CDR1 as LGHNA and CDR2 as YNFKEQ. Trimming removed 0 bases at V and 1 base at J, with 7 bases between. This CDR3 spans 15 amino acids. Study-level points and caveats: Having risen at ibrutinib response, clonality had fallen back toward baseline by progression. Progressing patients had sampling times that differed from those of sustained-remission patients.

The material was PBMCs, obtained before ibrutinib treatment. The clonotype was recovered from a human donor with chronic lymphocytic leukemia. The rearrangement links TRBV4-2 to TRBJ1-5; D gene unclear. The CDR3 DNA sequence: TGTGCCAGCAGCCAAGATTTGGCGAGCAATCAGCCCCAGCATTTT. Protein product: CASSQDLASNQPQHF.